This record looks at one T cell receptor beta chain sequence and its context. Trimming removed 5 bases at V and 8 bases at J, with 9 bases between. Germline values: CDR1 SGHVS, CDR2 FNYEAQ. The CDR3 length is 12 residues. The data were produced by immunoSEQ multiplex PCR, yet TCRdb's version contains in-frame clones alone and is incomplete. Among fewer than 200,000 clones listed, less than 90% were seen once. This specimen comes from a study of cytomegalovirus exposure and HLA in healthy donors. Study-level background: A subsequent analysis stated that the approximately 110 validation repertoires were run on the same platform as the 550 to 750 first-cohort repertoires.

The sample comprised PBMCs. The chain is built from TRBV7-6 and TRBJ2-2; D is uncertain. The TCR comes from a woman aged 18-30 years in good health and CMV-seronegative. DNA of the CDR3: TGTGCCAGCAGCCCACTCTTGGGGGAGCTGTTTTTT. This encodes CASSPLLGELFF.